The rows below give T cell receptor beta chains drawn from one sample of a study of blood T cell repertoires in COVID-19. Sequencing used immunoSEQ multiplex PCR; TCRdb keeps in-frame clones, though not all of them. The sample records about 270,000 clones, about 89% being singletons. The sequencing sample was made of peripheral blood. The receptor source for this set is a woman in her sixties who had recovered from COVID-19. Both conserved end residues are part of each CDR3. The D gene is left open where the match is weak. Where a row states a size, it is once, few, many or the class of an expanded clone; other rows omit it.

clone_size d_call j_call v_call cdr3_aa cdr3_nt
- - TRBJ2-2 TRBV2 CASSPGAGPTGELFF TGTGCCAGCAGCCCGGGAGCAGGGCCCACCGGGGAGCTGTTTTTT
- TRBD2 TRBJ2-2 TRBV2 CASQSSGGNTGELFF TGTGCCAGCCAATCCAGCGGGGGGAACACCGGGGAGCTGTTTTTT
- TRBD2 TRBJ2-2 TRBV27 CASSPPGTIVPGELFF TGTGCCAGCAGTCCTCCCGGGACTATCGTGCCCGGGGAGCTGTTTTTT
- TRBD1 TRBJ1-6 TRBV7-2 CASSLYGTDNSPLHF TGTGCCAGCAGCTTATACGGGACAGATAATTCACCCCTCCACTTT
once TRBD2 TRBJ2-5 TRBV7-9 CASSLGLAAIQETQYF TGTGCCAGCAGCTTAGGGCTAGCGGCCATCCAAGAGACCCAGTACTTC
- TRBD1 TRBJ1-2 TRBV7-2 CASSVQTGLFGYTF TGTGCCAGCAGCGTTCAGACAGGGTTGTTTGGCTACACCTTC
- TRBD2 TRBJ2-1 TRBV18 CASSPYLGRGALNEQFF TGTGCCAGCTCACCATACCTCGGGCGGGGGGCATTAAATGAGCAGTTCTTC
- - TRBJ2-5 TRBV18 CASSPNLGAETQYF TGTGCCAGCTCACCCAATTTGGGGGCGGAGACCCAGTACTTC
- TRBD2 TRBJ2-1 TRBV14 CASSHHPLGVAGGRNEQFF TGTGCCAGCAGCCACCACCCCTTAGGGGTAGCGGGGGGGAGGAATGAGCAGTTCTTC
- TRBD1 TRBJ1-2 TRBV7-9 CASSPRTGEDGYTF TGTGCCAGCAGCCCTCGGACAGGGGAGGATGGCTACACCTTC
- TRBD1 TRBJ1-5 TRBV27 CASAGTDNQPQHF TGTGCCAGCGCGGGGACAGATAATCAGCCCCAGCATTTT
- TRBD1 TRBJ2-4 TRBV6-5 CASSRQGLAKNIQYF TGTGCCAGCAGCCGACAGGGCTTAGCCAAAAACATTCAGTACTTC
- - TRBJ1-2 TRBV6-2/TRBV6-3 CASSTNRGYGYTF TGTGCCAGCAGCACCAACCGGGGCTATGGCTACACCTTC
- TRBD1 TRBJ1-2 TRBV6-6 CASSRTPGQLANYGYTF TGTGCCAGCAGTCGCACCCCGGGACAGTTAGCTAACTATGGCTACACCTTC
few - TRBJ2-3 TRBV25-1 CASRLGGGNTQYF TGTGCCAGCAGGTTAGGTGGGGGGAATACGCAGTATTTT
- - TRBJ2-1 TRBV23-1 CASSRSSRGFF TGCGCCAGCAGTCGCTCTTCCCGGGGGTTCTTC
- TRBD2 TRBJ2-1 TRBV5-1 CASSLVAGSGYNEQFF TGCGCCAGCAGCTTGGTAGCGGGGAGCGGCTACAATGAGCAGTTCTTC
- TRBD1 TRBJ1-6 TRBV28 CASSTPGQVNSPLHF TGTGCCAGCAGTACTCCGGGACAGGTGAATTCACCCCTCCACTTT
- - TRBJ1-1 TRBV28 CASSFWGRRWNTEAFF TGTGCCAGCAGTTTTTGGGGGCGAAGGTGGAACACTGAAGCTTTCTTT
- - TRBJ2-3 TRBV11-1 CASSLRTARSTDTQYF TGTGCCAGCAGCTTACGGACAGCACGTAGCACAGATACGCAGTATTTT
few TRBD1 TRBJ2-3 TRBV2 CAGQGPYTDTQYF TGTGCCGGACAGGGCCCATACACAGATACGCAGTATTTT
- - TRBJ1-1 TRBV19 CASSIVGDGTEAFF TGTGCCAGTAGTATAGTCGGAGATGGTACTGAAGCTTTCTTT
- TRBD1 TRBJ1-3 TRBV5-4 CASSLRLGGSSGNTIYF TGTGCCAGCAGCTTGAGGTTAGGGGGCTCGTCTGGAAACACCATATATTTT
few - TRBJ2-3 TRBV11-2 CASRSLQWSTDTQYF TGTGCCAGCAGGTCTTTACAGTGGAGCACAGATACGCAGTATTTT
few - TRBJ2-7 TRBV2 CASSEDTSYEQYF TGTGCCAGCAGTGAAGACACCTCCTACGAGCAGTACTTC
- TRBD1 TRBJ2-5 TRBV5-4 CASSSPQGDSETQYF TGTGCCAGCAGCTCACCCCAGGGGGACAGCGAGACCCAGTACTTC
- - TRBJ1-2 TRBV10-3 CAIKSLTANYGYTF TGTGCCATCAAGAGTCTGACAGCTAACTATGGCTACACCTTC
- - TRBJ2-3 TRBV5-4 CASTMGRGAADTQYF TGTGCCAGCACCATGGGACGGGGGGCGGCAGATACGCAGTATTTT
- - TRBJ2-7 TRBV6-2/TRBV6-3 CASSYEGFRGIYEQYF TGTGCCAGCAGTTATGAGGGGTTTCGGGGGATCTACGAGCAGTACTTC
- - TRBJ2-7 TRBV27 CASSSYSAPGTYEQYF TGTGCCAGCAGCTCATATAGCGCCCCGGGAACATACGAGCAGTACTTC
- - TRBJ1-2 TRBV7-2 CASSPGGSNYGYTF TGTGCCAGCAGCCCTGGGGGGTCTAACTATGGCTACACCTTC
- - TRBJ1-3 TRBV18 CASSPYSLSGNTIYF TGTGCCAGCTCACCATACAGCCTCTCTGGAAACACCATATATTTT
- TRBD1 TRBJ1-3 TRBV4-3 CASSQDLAGTAGNTIYF TGCGCCAGCAGCCAAGACCTAGCCGGGACAGCTGGAAACACCATATATTTT
- - TRBJ2-6 TRBV19 CASSIARGGANVLTF TGTGCCAGTAGTATAGCAAGAGGTGGGGCCAACGTCCTGACTTTC
- - TRBJ2-7 TRBV6-5 CASSPQGGWEQYF TGTGCCAGCAGTCCCCAAGGGGGTTGGGAGCAGTACTTC
- TRBD1 TRBJ1-6 TRBV25-1 CASSESPGTGLSPLHF TGTGCCAGCAGTGAATCCCCTGGGACAGGGTTGTCACCCCTCCACTTT
- TRBD1 TRBJ1-4 TRBV10-3 CAISEGQGVEKLFF TGTGCCATCAGTGAGGGACAGGGAGTCGAAAAACTGTTTTTT
few - TRBJ1-1 TRBV28 CASSFQDTEAFF TGTGCCAGCAGTTTTCAGGACACTGAAGCTTTCTTT
- TRBD1 TRBJ2-5 TRBV5-1 CASSLEGGGETQYF TGCGCCAGCAGCTTGGAAGGGGGCGGGGAGACCCAGTACTTC
- - TRBJ2-2 TRBV14 CASSQDRRAGELFF TGTGCCAGCAGCCAAGATAGGCGGGCCGGGGAGCTGTTTTTT
- - TRBJ1-5 TRBV3-1/TRBV3-2 CASSQGWGRGQPQHF TGTGCCAGCAGCCAAGGGTGGGGAAGGGGTCAGCCCCAGCATTTT
- TRBD2 TRBJ2-1 TRBV27 CASKPRASGGQYNEQFF TGTGCCAGCAAGCCCAGGGCTAGCGGGGGGCAATACAATGAGCAGTTCTTC
few TRBD2 TRBJ2-3 TRBV9 CASSVAGLGSTDTQYF TGTGCCAGCAGCGTAGCGGGACTAGGAAGCACAGATACGCAGTATTTT
- TRBD1 TRBJ1-5 TRBV6-6 CASSGRSTGVRQPQHF TGTGCCAGCTCTGGAAGATCGACAGGGGTTAGGCAGCCCCAGCATTTT
- TRBD2 TRBJ2-3 TRBV7-3 CASSDNSGGAKDTQYF TGTGCCAGCAGCGACAATAGCGGGGGGGCCAAAGATACGCAGTATTTT
once - TRBJ1-5 TRBV24-1 CATSDPHRLSNQPQHF TGTGCCACCAGTGATCCCCACAGGTTGAGCAATCAGCCCCAGCATTTT
- TRBD1 TRBJ2-1 TRBV18 CASSGYPDRGAADEQFF TGTGCCAGCTCAGGCTACCCAGACAGGGGGGCGGCGGATGAGCAGTTCTTC
- - TRBJ2-3 TRBV7-6 CASSSWGGASTDTQYF TGTGCCAGCAGCTCATGGGGGGGGGCCTCCACAGATACGCAGTATTTT
- - TRBJ1-5 TRBV27 CASSVMSNQPQHF TGTGCCAGCTCCGTAATGAGCAATCAGCCCCAGCATTTT
- - TRBJ1-1 TRBV19 CASIPGRGLNTEAFF TGTGCCAGTATCCCCGGCAGGGGCCTCAACACTGAAGCTTTCTTT
- TRBD1 TRBJ1-2 TRBV27 CASSLGQNYGYTF TGTGCCAGCAGTTTGGGACAGAACTATGGCTACACCTTC
- - TRBJ1-2 TRBV25-1 CASSESDFGGYTF TGTGCCAGCAGTGAATCTGACTTCGGGGGCTACACCTTC
once - TRBJ1-5 TRBV4-3 CASSQDRSSNQPQHF TGCGCCAGCAGCCAAGATCGCAGTAGCAATCAGCCCCAGCATTTT